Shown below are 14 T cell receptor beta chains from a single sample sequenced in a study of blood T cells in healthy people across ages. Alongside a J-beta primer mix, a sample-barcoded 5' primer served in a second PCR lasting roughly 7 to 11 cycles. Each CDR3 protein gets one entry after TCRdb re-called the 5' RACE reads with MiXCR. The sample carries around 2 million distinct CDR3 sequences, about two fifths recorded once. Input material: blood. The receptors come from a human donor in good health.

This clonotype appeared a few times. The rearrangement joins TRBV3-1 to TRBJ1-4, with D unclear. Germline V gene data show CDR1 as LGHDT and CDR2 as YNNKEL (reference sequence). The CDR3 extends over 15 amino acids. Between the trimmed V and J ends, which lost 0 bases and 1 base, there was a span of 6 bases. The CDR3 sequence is CASSQDGGTNEKLFF. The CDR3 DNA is TGTGCCAGCAGCCAAGACGGAGGAACTAATGAAAAACTGTTTTTT. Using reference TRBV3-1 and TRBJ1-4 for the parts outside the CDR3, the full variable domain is DTAVSQTPKYLVTQMGNDKSIKCEQNLGHDTMYWYKQDSKKFLKIMFSYNNKELIINETVPNRFSPKSPDKAHLNLHINSLELGDSAVYFCASSQDGGTNEKLFFGSGTQLSVL.

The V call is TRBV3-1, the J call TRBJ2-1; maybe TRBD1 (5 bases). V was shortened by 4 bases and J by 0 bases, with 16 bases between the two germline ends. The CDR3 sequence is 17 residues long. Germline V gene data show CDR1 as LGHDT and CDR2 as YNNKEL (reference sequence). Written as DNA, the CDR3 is TGTGCCAGCAGCCGCAACCAGGGCTCCAGCTCCTACAATGAGCAGTTCTTC. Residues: CASSRNQGSSSYNEQFF.

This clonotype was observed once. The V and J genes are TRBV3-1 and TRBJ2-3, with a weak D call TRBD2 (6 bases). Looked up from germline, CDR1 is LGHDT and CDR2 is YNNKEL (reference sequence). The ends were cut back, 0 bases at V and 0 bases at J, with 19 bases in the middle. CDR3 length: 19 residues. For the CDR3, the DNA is TGTGCCAGCAGCCAAGAGTTCCCCACGGGCGGGACCAGCACAGATACGCAGTATTTT. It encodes CASSQEFPTGGTSTDTQYF.

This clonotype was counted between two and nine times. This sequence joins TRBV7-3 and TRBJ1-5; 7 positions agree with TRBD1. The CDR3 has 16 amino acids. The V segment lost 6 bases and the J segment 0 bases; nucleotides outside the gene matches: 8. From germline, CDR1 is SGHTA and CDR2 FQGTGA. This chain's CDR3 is CASRFRQGNSNQPQHF. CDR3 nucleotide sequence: TGTGCCAGCAGGTTTCGACAGGGCAATAGCAATCAGCCCCAGCATTTT.

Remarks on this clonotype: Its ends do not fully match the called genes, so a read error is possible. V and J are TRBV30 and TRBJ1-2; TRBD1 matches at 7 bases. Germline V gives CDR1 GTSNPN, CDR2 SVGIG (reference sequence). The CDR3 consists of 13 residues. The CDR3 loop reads CAWSHRGGYGYTF. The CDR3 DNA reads TGTGCCTGGAGTCACAGGGGAGGGTATGGTTACACCTTC. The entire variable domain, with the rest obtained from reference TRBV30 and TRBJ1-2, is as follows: SQTIHQWPATLVQPVGSPLSLECTVEGTSNPNLYWYRQAAGRGLQLLFYSVGIGQISSEVPQNLSASRPQDRQFILSSKKLLLSDSGFYLCAWSHRGGYGYTFGSGTRLTVV.

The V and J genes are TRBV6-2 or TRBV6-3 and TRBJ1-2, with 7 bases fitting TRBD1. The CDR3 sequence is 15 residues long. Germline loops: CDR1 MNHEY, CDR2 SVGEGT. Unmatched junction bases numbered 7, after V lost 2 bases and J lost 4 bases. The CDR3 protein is CASSYEGAQVYGYTF. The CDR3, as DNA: TGTGCCAGCAGTTACGAGGGGGCGCAGGTCTATGGCTACACCTTC.

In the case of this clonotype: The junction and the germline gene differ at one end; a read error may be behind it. CDR3 in DNA: TGTGTCAGCAGCTTAGACGCGTATGAGCAGTTCTTC. Protein sequence: CVSSLDAYEQFF. The rearrangement joins TRBV7-9 to TRBJ2-1; no clear D. The germline V gene encodes CDR1 SEHNR and CDR2 FQNEAQ (reference sequence). CDR3 length: 12 amino acids.

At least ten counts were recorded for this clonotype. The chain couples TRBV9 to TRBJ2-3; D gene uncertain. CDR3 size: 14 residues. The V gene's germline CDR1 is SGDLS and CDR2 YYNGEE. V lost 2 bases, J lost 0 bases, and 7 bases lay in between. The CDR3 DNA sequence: TGTGCCAGCAGCGTTTCTAGTAGCACAGATACGCAGTATTTT. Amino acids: CASSVSSSTDTQYF.

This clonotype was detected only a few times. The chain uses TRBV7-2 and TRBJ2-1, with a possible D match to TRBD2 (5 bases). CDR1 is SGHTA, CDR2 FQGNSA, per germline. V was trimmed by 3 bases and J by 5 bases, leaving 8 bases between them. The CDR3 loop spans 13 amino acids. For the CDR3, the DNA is TGTGCCAGCAGCTTTTGGCGGGACAATGAGCAGTTCTTC. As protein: CASSFWRDNEQFF.

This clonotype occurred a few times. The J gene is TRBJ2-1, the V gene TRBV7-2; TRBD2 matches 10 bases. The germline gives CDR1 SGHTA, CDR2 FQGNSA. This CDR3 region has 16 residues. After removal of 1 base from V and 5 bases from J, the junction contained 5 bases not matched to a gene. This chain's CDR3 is CASSLVSGGAHNEQFF. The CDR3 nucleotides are TGTGCCAGCAGCTTAGTAAGCGGGGGGGCCCACAATGAGCAGTTCTTC. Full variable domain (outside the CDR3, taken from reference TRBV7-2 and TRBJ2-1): GAGVSQSPSNKVTEKGKDVELRCDPISGHTALYWYRQSLGQGLEFLIYFQGNSAPDKSGLPSDRFSAERTGGSVSTLTIQRTQQEDSAVYLCASSLVSGGAHNEQFFGPGTRLTVL.

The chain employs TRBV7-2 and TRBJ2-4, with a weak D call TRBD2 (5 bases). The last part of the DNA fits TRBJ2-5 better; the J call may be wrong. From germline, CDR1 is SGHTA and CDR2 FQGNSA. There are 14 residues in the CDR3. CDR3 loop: CAGNLDAAGETQYF. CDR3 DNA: TGTGCCGGCAACTTAGATGCTGCGGGCGAGACCCAGTACTTC.

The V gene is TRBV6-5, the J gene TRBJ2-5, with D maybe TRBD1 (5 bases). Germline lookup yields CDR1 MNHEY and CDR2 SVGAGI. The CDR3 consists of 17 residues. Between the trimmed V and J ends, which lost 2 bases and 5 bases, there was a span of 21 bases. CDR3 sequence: CASSYTATAPMEETQYF. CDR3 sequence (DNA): TGTGCCAGCAGTTACACGGCGACAGCCCCAATGGAGGAGACCCAGTACTTC.

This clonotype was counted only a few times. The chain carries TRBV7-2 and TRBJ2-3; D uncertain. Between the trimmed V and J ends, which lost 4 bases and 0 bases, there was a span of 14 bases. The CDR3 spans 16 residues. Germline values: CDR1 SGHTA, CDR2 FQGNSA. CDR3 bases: TGTGCCAGCAGCTCCCCCGCGGTCCCTAGCACAGATACGCAGTATTTT. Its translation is CASSSPAVPSTDTQYF.

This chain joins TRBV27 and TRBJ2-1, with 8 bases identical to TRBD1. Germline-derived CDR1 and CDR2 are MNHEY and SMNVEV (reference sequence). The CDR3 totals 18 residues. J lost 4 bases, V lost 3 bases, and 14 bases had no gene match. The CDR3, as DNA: TGTGCCAGCAGTTTGCGGATCCAGGGGGCACGTCTTTACAATGAGCAGTTCTTC. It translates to CASSLRIQGARLYNEQFF.